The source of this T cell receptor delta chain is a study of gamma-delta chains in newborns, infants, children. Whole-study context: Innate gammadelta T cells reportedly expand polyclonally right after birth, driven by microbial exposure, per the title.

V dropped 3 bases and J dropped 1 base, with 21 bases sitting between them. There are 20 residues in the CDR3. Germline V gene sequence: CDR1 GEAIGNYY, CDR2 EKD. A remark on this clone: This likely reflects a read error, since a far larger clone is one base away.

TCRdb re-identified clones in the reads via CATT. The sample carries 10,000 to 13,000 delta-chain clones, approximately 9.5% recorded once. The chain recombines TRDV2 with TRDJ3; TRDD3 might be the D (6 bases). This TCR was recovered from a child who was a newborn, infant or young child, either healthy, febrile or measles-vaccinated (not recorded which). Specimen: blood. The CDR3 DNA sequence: TGTGCCTGTGACCCCTGGGGACTCATTTCCCATTCCTGGGACACCCGACAGATGTTTTTC. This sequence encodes CACDPWGLISHSWDTRQMFF.